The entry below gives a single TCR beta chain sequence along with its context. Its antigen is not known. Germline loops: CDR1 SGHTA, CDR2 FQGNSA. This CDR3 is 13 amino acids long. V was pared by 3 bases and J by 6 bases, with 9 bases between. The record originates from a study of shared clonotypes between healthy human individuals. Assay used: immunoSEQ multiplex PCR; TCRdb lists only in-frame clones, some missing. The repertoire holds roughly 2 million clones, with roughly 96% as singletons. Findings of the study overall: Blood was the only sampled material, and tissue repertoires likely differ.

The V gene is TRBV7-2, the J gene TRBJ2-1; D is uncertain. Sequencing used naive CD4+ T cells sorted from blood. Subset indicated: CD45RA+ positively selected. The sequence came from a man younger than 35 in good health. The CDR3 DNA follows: TGTGCCAGCAGCTTGGCGGACCGCAATGAGCAGTTCTTC. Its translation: CASSLADRNEQFF. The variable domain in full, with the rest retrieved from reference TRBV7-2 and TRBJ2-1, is GAGVSQSPSNKVTEKGKDVELRCDPISGHTALYWYRQSLGQGLEFLIYFQGNSAPDKSGLPSDRFSAERTGGSVSTLTIQRTQQEDSAVYLCASSLADRNEQFFGPGTRLTVL.